The rows below give T cell receptor beta chains drawn from one sample of a study of T-cell reconstitution after alpha-beta-depleted transplantation in children. TCRdb reprocessed the PCR reads with MiXCR, giving one entry per CDR3 protein. Here the sample spans fewer than 700,000 distinct CDR3 sequences, 13% being singletons. This sample comprised PBMCs, mostly from graft donor cells, obtained 360 days after TCRalphabeta/CD19-depleted stem cell transplant. Receptor source: a male patient under 18 who had a stem cell transplant for acute myeloid leukemia, so the T cells may come from the graft donor. Both conserved end residues are part of each CDR3. The D gene is left open where the match is weak. Clone size is not always given. Where it is, it says once, few, many or a class for expanded clones.

>TRBD2|TRBJ2-7|15|TRBV5-1|few
CASSWTSGRGSEQYF
TGCGCCAGCAGCTGGACTAGCGGGAGGGGTAGCGAGCAGTACTTC
>-|TRBJ2-7|13|TRBV7-9|few
CASSLESPDEQYF
TGTGCCAGCAGCTTAGAATCCCCCGACGAGCAGTACTTC
>TRBD2|TRBJ2-1|16|TRBV20-1|-
CSASNKREGTDNEQFF
TGCAGTGCTAGCAATAAGCGGGAGGGCACCGACAATGAGCAGTTCTTC
>-|TRBJ2-2|13|TRBV24-1|many
CATAGVSTGELFF
TGTGCCACCGCCGGGGTCAGCACCGGGGAGCTGTTTTTT
>-|TRBJ2-2|18|TRBV7-8|many
CASSPRIWGETYTGELFF
TGTGCCAGCAGCCCCCGGATTTGGGGGGAGACCTACACCGGGGAGCTGTTTTTT
>TRBD1|TRBJ1-5|15|TRBV30|-
CAWRGRGFTNQPQHF
TGTGCCTGGAGAGGCAGGGGGTTCACGAATCAGCCCCAGCATTTT
>TRBD2|TRBJ2-3|17|TRBV7-6|-
CASSLRVVREGTDTQYF
TGTGCCAGCAGCTTAAGGGTAGTGCGGGAGGGGACAGATACGCAGTATTTT
>TRBD2|TRBJ2-7|14|TRBV20-1|few
CSASVGGRGGEQYF
TGCAGTGCTAGTGTCGGCGGGAGGGGAGGCGAGCAGTACTTC
>-|TRBJ1-5|14|TRBV20-1|-
CSASGGQPNQPQHF
TGCAGTGCTAGTGGGGGACAACCTAATCAGCCCCAGCATTTT
>-|TRBJ1-2|12|TRBV30|-
CAWGPAVYGYTF
TGTGCCTGGGGTCCCGCGGTCTATGGCTACACCTTC
>-|TRBJ2-7|13|TRBV12-3/TRBV12-4|-
CASSWDGSYEQYF
TGTGCCAGCAGTTGGGACGGATCCTACGAGCAGTACTTC
>-|TRBJ1-2|11|TRBV9|-
CASGDNYGYTF
TGTGCCAGCGGGGACAACTATGGCTACACCTTC
>TRBD1|TRBJ1-4|13|TRBV6-6|-
CASKRTGHEKLFF
TGTGCCAGCAAGCGGACAGGGCATGAAAAACTGTTTTTT
>-|TRBJ2-3|16|TRBV11-1|many
CASSLAAGAMADTQYF
TGTGCCAGCAGCTTAGCCGCAGGGGCGATGGCAGATACGCAGTATTTT
>TRBD2|TRBJ2-1|18|TRBV5-1|-
CASSPTNLSGRRLYEQFF
TGCGCCAGCAGCCCCACGAACCTTAGCGGGAGACGGTTGTATGAGCAGTTCTTC
>-|TRBJ1-5|15|TRBV2|many
CASSLGEGGNQPQHF
TGTGCCAGCAGTCTAGGAGAAGGGGGCAATCAGCCCCAGCATTTT
>TRBD2|TRBJ2-7|15|TRBV5-1|many
CASSFGLAASYEQYF
TGCGCCAGCAGCTTCGGACTAGCGGCCTCCTACGAGCAGTACTTC
>-|TRBJ2-5|14|TRBV7-2|-
CASTPPGRGETQYF
TGTGCCAGCACCCCCCCGGGGAGAGGGGAGACCCAGTACTTC
>-|TRBJ2-3|15|TRBV7-2|-
CASSLDGTSTYTQYF
TGTGCCAGCAGCTTAGATGGGACTTCCACATATACGCAGTATTTT
>TRBD2|TRBJ2-3|14|TRBV12-5|few
CASQLAGGTDTQYF
TGTGCTAGTCAACTAGCGGGGGGGACAGATACGCAGTATTTT
>TRBD1|TRBJ2-1|13|TRBV7-9|few
CASSHPDRVEQFF
TGTGCCAGCAGCCACCCGGACAGGGTAGAGCAGTTCTTC
>-|TRBJ2-2|17|TRBV4-3|many
CASSQVQITFLTGELFF
TGCGCCAGCAGCCAAGTTCAAATAACGTTTTTGACCGGGGAGCTGTTTTTT